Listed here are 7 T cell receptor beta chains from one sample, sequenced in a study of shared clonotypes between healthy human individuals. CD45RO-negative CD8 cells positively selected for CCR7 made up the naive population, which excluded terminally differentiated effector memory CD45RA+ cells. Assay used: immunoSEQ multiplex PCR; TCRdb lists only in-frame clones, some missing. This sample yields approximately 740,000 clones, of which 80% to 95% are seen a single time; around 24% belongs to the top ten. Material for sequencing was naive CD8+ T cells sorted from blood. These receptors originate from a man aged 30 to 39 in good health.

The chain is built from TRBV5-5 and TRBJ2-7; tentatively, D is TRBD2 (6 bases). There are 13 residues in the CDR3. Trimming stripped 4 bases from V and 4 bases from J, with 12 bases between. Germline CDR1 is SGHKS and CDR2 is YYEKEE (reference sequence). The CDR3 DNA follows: TGTGCCAGCAGCCCCGGGGGTCCGTACGAGCAGTACTTC. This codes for CASSPGGPYEQYF. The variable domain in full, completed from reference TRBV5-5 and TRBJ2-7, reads DAGVTQSPTHLIKTRGQQVTLRCSPISGHKSVSWYQQVLGQGPQFIFQYYEKEERGRGNFPDRFSARQFPNYSSELNVNALLLGDSALYLCASSPGGPYEQYFGPGTRLTVT.

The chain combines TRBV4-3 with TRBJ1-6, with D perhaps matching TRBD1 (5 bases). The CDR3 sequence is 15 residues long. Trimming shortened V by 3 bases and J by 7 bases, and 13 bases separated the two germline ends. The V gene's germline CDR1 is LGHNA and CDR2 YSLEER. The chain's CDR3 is CASSQRGHLNSPLHF. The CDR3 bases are TGCGCCAGCAGCCAGCGTGGACACCTAAATTCACCCCTCCACTTT.

The CDR3 DNA reads as TGTGCCAGCAGCTTAAGTTTTTGGGACGGGGCTTACGAGCAGTACTTC. This sequence encodes CASSLSFWDGAYEQYF. This chain joins TRBV7-2 and TRBJ2-7; D tentatively reads TRBD1 or TRBD2 (5 bases each). The CDR3 runs to 16 residues. Germline CDR1 reads SGHTA; CDR2 reads FQGNSA. V was shortened by 2 bases and J by 4 bases, with 18 bases between the two germline ends. The variable domain in full, completed from reference TRBV7-2 and TRBJ2-7, reads GAGVSQSPSNKVTEKGKDVELRCDPISGHTALYWYRQSLGQGLEFLIYFQGNSAPDKSGLPSDRFSAERTGGSVSTLTIQRTQQEDSAVYLCASSLSFWDGAYEQYFGPGTRLTVT.

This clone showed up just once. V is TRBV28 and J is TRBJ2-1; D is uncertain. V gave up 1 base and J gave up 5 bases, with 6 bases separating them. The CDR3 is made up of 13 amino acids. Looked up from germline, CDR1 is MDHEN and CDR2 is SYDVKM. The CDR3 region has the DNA TGTGCCAGCAGTTTATTTTGGAACAATGAGCAGTTCTTC. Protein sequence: CASSLFWNNEQFF.

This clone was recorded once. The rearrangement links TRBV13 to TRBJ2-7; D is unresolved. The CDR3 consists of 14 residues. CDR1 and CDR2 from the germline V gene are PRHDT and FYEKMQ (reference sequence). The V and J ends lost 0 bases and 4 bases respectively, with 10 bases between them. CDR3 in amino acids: CASSLGQTRYEQYF. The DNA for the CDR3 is TGTGCCAGCAGCTTAGGCCAGACCCGATACGAGCAGTACTTC. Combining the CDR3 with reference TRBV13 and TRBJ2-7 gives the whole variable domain AAGVIQSPRHLIKEKRETATLKCYPIPRHDTVYWYQQGPGQDPQFLISFYEKMQSDKGSIPDRFSAQQFSDYHSELNMSSLELGDSALYFCASSLGQTRYEQYFGPGTRLTVT.

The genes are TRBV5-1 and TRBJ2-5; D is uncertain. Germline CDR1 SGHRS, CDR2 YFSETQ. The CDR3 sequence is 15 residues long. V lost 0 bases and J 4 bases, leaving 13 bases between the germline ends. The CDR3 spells CASSLETALRETQYF. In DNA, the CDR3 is TGCGCCAGCAGCTTGGAAACTGCTCTCCGAGAGACCCAGTACTTC.

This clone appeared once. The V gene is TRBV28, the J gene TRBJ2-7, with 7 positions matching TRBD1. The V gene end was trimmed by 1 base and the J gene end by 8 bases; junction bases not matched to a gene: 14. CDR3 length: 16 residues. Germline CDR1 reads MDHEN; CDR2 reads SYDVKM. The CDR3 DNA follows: TGTGCCAGCAGTTTATCCTGGACAGGCCCCTCCGCCCAGCAGTACTTC. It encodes CASSLSWTGPSAQQYF.